These 29 T cell receptor beta chains were sequenced from one sample in a study of shared clonotypes between healthy human individuals. Clones were sequenced by immunoSEQ multiplex PCR, and TCRdb holds only the in-frame ones, with some missing. The data hold more than 2,000,000 clones, with roughly nine tenths observed a single time. Specimen: naive CD4+ T cells sorted from blood. Subset meaning: CD45RA+ positively selected. The source is a man between 18 and 29 years old in good health.

This clone was counted a few times. Within the sample, other DNA sequences also encode this same CDR3. The rearrangement links TRBV12-5 to TRBJ1-1; D is undetermined. The CDR3 runs 12 residues. Deletions cut 5 bases from V and 1 base from J, with 5 bases between. Germline CDR1 is LGHNT and CDR2 is FRNRAP. The CDR3 region has the DNA TGTGCTAGTGGTATCACGAACACTGAAGCTTTCTTT. This gives the protein CASGITNTEAFF.

The V gene is TRBV9, the J gene TRBJ2-2; D might be TRBD1 or TRBD2, each matching 5 bases. The CDR3 runs to 15 residues. The V gene lost 0 bases and the J gene lost 6 bases, with 12 bases spanning the gap. The germline CDR1 and CDR2 sequences are SGDLS and YYNGEE. CDR3 region: CASSVVSGPPGELFF. The CDR3 bases are TGTGCCAGCAGCGTAGTGTCGGGACCCCCCGGGGAGCTGTTTTTT.

This clone was observed a single time. The chain's CDR3 is CASSLETGVGAEQYF. The DNA of the CDR3 is TGCGCCAGCAGCTTGGAAACAGGGGTTGGTGCCGAGCAGTACTTC. The chain is built from TRBV5-1 and TRBJ2-7; TRBD1 matches at 7 bases. CDR1 SGHRS and CDR2 YFSETQ come from the germline V gene. J was trimmed by 6 bases and V by 0 bases; bases with no gene match: 9. The CDR3 spans 15 residues.

The V and J genes are TRBV19 and TRBJ1-1; 8 nucleotides line up with TRBD1. The V gene end was trimmed by 5 bases and the J gene end by 4 bases; junction bases not matched to a gene: 6. The CDR3 loop spans 14 amino acids. Germline-derived CDR1 and CDR2 are LNHDA and SQIVND (reference sequence). CDR3 DNA: TGTGCCAGTAGTCATCAGGGGGCGAGCACTGAAGCTTTCTTT. It translates to CASSHQGASTEAFF.

CDR3 sequence reads: CASGLDPRPRGSYNEQFF. The DNA for the CDR3 is TGTGCTAGTGGTTTGGACCCTCGCCCTAGGGGGAGCTACAATGAGCAGTTCTTC. This chain uses TRBV12-5 with TRBJ2-1; TRBD1 might be the D (6 bases). V lost 1 base and J lost 3, with 19 bases in between. Germline CDR1 reads LGHNT; CDR2 reads FRNRAP. The CDR3 runs 18 residues. The whole variable domain, filled in from reference TRBV12-5 and TRBJ2-1, reads DARVTQTPRHKVTEMGQEVTMRCQPILGHNTVFWYRQTMMQGLELLAYFRNRAPLDDSGMPKDRFSAEMPDATLATLKIQPSEPRDSAVYFCASGLDPRPRGSYNEQFFGPGTRLTVL.

The gene calls are TRBV19 and TRBJ2-1; 7 bases map to TRBD1. Germline CDR1 and CDR2: LNHDA and SQIVND (reference sequence). With 10 bases clipped from V and 4 bases from J, the junction kept 7 bases outside the gene matches. The CDR3 is made up of 13 amino acids. CDR3: CATRGTAYNEQFF. The CDR3 bases are TGTGCCACCAGGGGGACAGCTTACAATGAGCAGTTCTTC.

The chain couples TRBV7-9 to TRBJ2-1; 8 bases fit TRBD2. The CDR3 is made up of 14 amino acids. J lost 5 bases, V lost 5 bases, and 5 bases had no gene match. CDR1 is SEHNR, CDR2 FQNEAQ, per germline (reference sequence). Written as DNA, the CDR3 is TGTGCCAGCAGCCCGGGACTAGGGGACAATGAGCAGTTCTTC. Its protein product is CASSPGLGDNEQFF.

The V call is TRBV19, the J call TRBJ2-1, with TRBD1 matching 7 bases. Germline CDR1 LNHDA, CDR2 SQIVND (reference sequence). This CDR3 has 14 amino acids. Losses at the gene ends were 5 bases for V and 9 bases for J; bases not matched to a gene: 10. The CDR3 sequence is CASSQDRVPGEQFF. Written as DNA, the CDR3 is TGTGCCAGTAGTCAAGACAGGGTCCCCGGTGAGCAGTTCTTC.

The chain combines TRBV7-2 with TRBJ2-5; D is possibly TRBD1 (6 bases). The J call may be faulty, since TRBJ2-7 better matches the DNA end. CDR3 length: 13 residues. Germline values: CDR1 SGHTA, CDR2 FQGNSA. CDR3 residues: CASSPQGIHEQYF. The CDR3 region has the DNA TGTGCCAGCAGCCCGCAGGGGATCCACGAGCAGTACTTC.

V gene TRBV30 combines with J gene TRBJ1-6, with 9 positions matching TRBD1. Germline CDR1 is GTSNPN and CDR2 is SVGIG (reference sequence). Losses at the gene ends were 1 base for V and 10 bases for J; bases not matched to a gene: 5. The CDR3 has 14 residues. Here the CDR3 reads CAWSGQGVGSPLHF. The CDR3 DNA reads TGTGCCTGGAGTGGACAGGGGGTAGGGTCACCCCTCCACTTT.

The rearrangement joins TRBV6-1 to TRBJ1-6; 8 bases map to TRBD1. CDR3 length: 18 amino acids. Germline trimming cut 3 bases from V and 4 bases from J; bases unmatched to any gene: 11. The germline V gene encodes CDR1 MNHNS and CDR2 SASEGT. CDR3: CASSEGRDRGEYNSPLHF. In DNA, the CDR3 is TGTGCCAGCAGTGAGGGGAGAGACAGGGGCGAATATAATTCACCCCTCCACTTT.

The chain is built from TRBV6-5 and TRBJ2-3; D not resolved. Germline V lookup: CDR1 MNHEY, CDR2 SVGAGI. The CDR3 is made up of 12 amino acids. V lost 6 bases to trimming and J lost 6 bases, with 10 bases between them. The CDR3 nucleotides are TGTGCCAGCAGCCCCGATTCGGATACGCAGTATTTT. Protein: CASSPDSDTQYF.

The chain recombines TRBV7-2 with TRBJ2-3; 11 bases are a match to TRBD2. Trimming at V came to 1 base and at J to 8 bases, leaving 5 bases not matched to a gene. CDR3 size: 15 residues. CDR1 SGHTA and CDR2 FQGNSA come from the germline V gene. The CDR3, as DNA: TGTGCCAGCAGCTTAGATAGCGGGGGGGATCTTACGCAGTATTTT. It specifies CASSLDSGGDLTQYF.

A single count supports this clone. Different DNA sequences within this sample yield the same CDR3. The CDR3 nucleotides are TGCGCCAGCAGTCAGGACACCGGGGAGCTGTTTTTT. Translation gives CASSQDTGELFF. The chain recombines TRBV5-1 with TRBJ2-2; D gene unclear. Germline V lookup: CDR1 SGHRS, CDR2 YFSETQ. Trimming left V 5 bases short and J 3 bases short, with 5 bases between. The CDR3 extends over 12 amino acids.

This rearrangement joins TRBV18 to TRBJ2-5; D may be TRBD2 (6 bases). V was cut by 6 bases and J by 5 bases, with 16 bases left in between. The CDR3 runs to 14 residues. Per germline, CDR1 KGHSH and CDR2 LQKENI. The chain's CDR3 is CASSPTRVDETQYF. CDR3 sequence (DNA): TGTGCCAGCTCGCCGACTAGAGTAGATGAGACCCAGTACTTC.

This clone was counted once. The chain is built from TRBV7-8 and TRBJ1-6; unclear D gene. Trimming took 1 base from V and 9 from J, leaving 10 bases between them. Germline loops: CDR1 SGHVS, CDR2 FQNEAQ. The CDR3 sequence is 14 residues long. CDR3 nucleotides: TGTGCCAGCAGCTTAGGTAACGGAGGTTCACCCCTCCACTTT. This sequence encodes CASSLGNGGSPLHF.

This clone was recorded a few times. The sample has other DNA sequences that encode this CDR3 too. This rearrangement joins TRBV5-1 to TRBJ1-1; a possible D gene is TRBD1 (6 bases). V gave up 4 bases and J gave up 1 base, with 8 bases separating them. This CDR3 is 13 amino acids long. CDR1 is SGHRS, CDR2 YFSETQ, per germline. CDR3 DNA sequence: TGCGCCAGCAGCCTGACAGGGAACACTGAAGCTTTCTTT. Its protein is CASSLTGNTEAFF. The full variable domain, rest sourced from reference TRBV5-1 and TRBJ1-1, is KAGVTQTPRYLIKTRGQQVTLSCSPISGHRSVSWYQQTPGQGLQFLFEYFSETQRNKGNFPGRFSGRQFSNSRSEMNVSTLELGDSALYLCASSLTGNTEAFFGQGTRLTVV.

V is TRBV7-9 and J is TRBJ2-5; D not certain. From germline, CDR1 is SEHNR and CDR2 FQNEAQ (reference sequence). The CDR3 sequence is 14 residues long. The ends were cut back, 2 bases at V and 2 bases at J, with 9 bases in the middle. Here the CDR3 DNA reads TGTGCCAGCAGCTTATTTTTCCCGCAAGAGACCCAGTACTTC. Translation: CASSLFFPQETQYF.

A few counts support this clone. This CDR3 is also generated by other DNA sequences in the sample. CDR3 amino acids: CASSPNSGELFF. The CDR3 coding sequence is TGTGCCAGCTCACCAAACTCCGGGGAGCTGTTTTTT. The chain carries TRBV18 and TRBJ2-2, with D unresolved. The CDR3 contains 12 residues. The germline V gene encodes CDR1 KGHSH and CDR2 LQKENI. Trimming left V 2 bases short and J 6 bases short, with 4 bases between.

Points on this clone: The same CDR3 arises from other DNA sequences in this sample as well. V is TRBV11-3 and J is TRBJ2-7; 10 bases line up with TRBD1. Germline CDR1 reads SGHNT; CDR2 reads YENEEA. V dropped 5 bases and J dropped 1; count of bases not matched to a gene: 2. This CDR3 has 14 residues. CDR3 region: CASSPGQGSYEQYF. The CDR3 region has the DNA TGTGCCAGCAGCCCGGGACAGGGGTCCTACGAGCAGTACTTC.

The chain is built from TRBV5-8 and TRBJ2-1; 7 nucleotides match TRBD1. This CDR3 comprises 16 residues. V was clipped by 4 bases and J by 0 bases; unmatched bases: 7. Germline CDR1 is SGHTS and CDR2 is YDEGEE. Written as DNA, the CDR3 is TGTGCCAGCAGCGCCCGACAGGGTGGCTCCTACAATGAGCAGTTCTTC. Its protein is CASSARQGGSYNEQFF.

The chain links TRBV6-5 to TRBJ2-2; unclear D gene. The CDR3 runs 13 residues. Trimming shortened V by 4 bases and J by 5 bases, and 8 bases separated the two germline ends. From germline, CDR1 is MNHEY and CDR2 SVGAGI. CDR3 region: CASSSRRTGELFF. The CDR3 DNA follows: TGTGCCAGCAGTTCCCGGAGAACCGGGGAGCTGTTTTTT.

This chain links TRBV6-1 with TRBJ2-5; 8 nucleotides line up with TRBD2. The CDR3 consists of 14 residues. Germline lookup yields CDR1 MNHNS and CDR2 SASEGT. Losses at the gene ends were 5 bases for V and 4 bases for J; bases not matched to a gene: 6. The CDR3 loop reads CASSSQGLGETQYF. The DNA of the CDR3 is TGTGCCAGCAGTTCCCAGGGACTAGGAGAGACCCAGTACTTC.

V is TRBV6-6 and J is TRBJ1-1; maybe TRBD1 (5 bases). The CDR3 length is 12 residues. Germline CDR1 is MNHNY and CDR2 is SVGAGI (reference sequence). Trimming took off 5 bases at V and 7 bases at J, with 11 bases between the two ends. CDR3 region: CASSGQGGEAFF. The CDR3 region has the DNA TGTGCCAGCAGTGGGCAGGGTGGTGAAGCTTTCTTT.

This chain joins TRBV28 and TRBJ2-7; TRBD1 matches at 8 bases. After removal of 5 bases from V and 3 bases from J, the junction contained 6 bases not matched to a gene. Germline lookup yields CDR1 MDHEN and CDR2 SYDVKM. The CDR3 totals 14 residues. This CDR3 is CASSLDRGDYEQYF. The CDR3 bases are TGTGCCAGCAGTCTCGACAGGGGAGACTACGAGCAGTACTTC.

This rearrangement joins TRBV2 to TRBJ2-7; D possibly corresponds to TRBD2 (6 bases). The ends were cut back, 4 bases at V and 0 bases at J, with 16 bases in the middle. Germline V gene lookup returns CDR1 SNHLY and CDR2 FYNNEI. The CDR3 loop spans 16 amino acids. The CDR3 loop is CASSAGNRRGSYEQYF. Here the CDR3 DNA reads TGTGCCAGCAGTGCTGGAAACAGGCGGGGCTCCTACGAGCAGTACTTC.

The chain combines TRBV14 with TRBJ2-1; the D gene is possibly TRBD1 (6 bases). This CDR3 is 16 amino acids long. CDR1 is SGHDN, CDR2 FVKESK, per germline. V was clipped by 2 bases and J by 10 bases, with 21 bases between them. CDR3 nucleotide sequence: TGTGCCAGCAGCCAAAATCAGGGGTGGGTTCGAAAGGAGCAGTTCTTC. Its translation: CASSQNQGWVRKEQFF.

This sequence joins TRBV2 and TRBJ2-2, with D possibly matching TRBD2 (6 bases). V was trimmed by 6 bases and J by 2 bases, leaving 10 bases between them. Germline V gene data show CDR1 as SNHLY and CDR2 as FYNNEI. CDR3 length: 14 amino acids. CDR3 coding DNA: TGTGCCAGCAGCCCGGGACTTAACACCGGGGAGCTGTTTTTT. Translation gives CASSPGLNTGELFF.

About this clone: This CDR3 is also generated by other DNA sequences in the sample. V gene TRBV7-2 combines with J gene TRBJ2-4; TRBD2 aligns across 8 bases. This CDR3 region has 16 residues. CDR1 and CDR2 from the germline V gene are SGHTA and FQGNSA. Germline trimming cut 5 bases from V and 0 bases from J; bases unmatched to any gene: 6. The chain's CDR3 is CASSQTSGLAKNIQYF. As DNA, the CDR3 is TGTGCCAGCAGCCAAACTAGCGGTTTAGCCAAAAACATTCAGTACTTC. The full variable domain, rest sourced from reference TRBV7-2 and TRBJ2-4, is GAGVSQSPSNKVTEKGKDVELRCDPISGHTALYWYRQSLGQGLEFLIYFQGNSAPDKSGLPSDRFSAERTGGSVSTLTIQRTQQEDSAVYLCASSQTSGLAKNIQYFGAGTRLSVL.